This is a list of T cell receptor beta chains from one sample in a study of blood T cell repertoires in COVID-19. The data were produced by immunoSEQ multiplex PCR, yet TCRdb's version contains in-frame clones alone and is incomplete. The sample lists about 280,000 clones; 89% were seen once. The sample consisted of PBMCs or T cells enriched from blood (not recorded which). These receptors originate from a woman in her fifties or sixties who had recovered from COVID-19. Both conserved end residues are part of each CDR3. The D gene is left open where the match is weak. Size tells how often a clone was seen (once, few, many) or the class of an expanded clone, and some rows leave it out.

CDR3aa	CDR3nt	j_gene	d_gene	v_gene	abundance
CASSQAAGLTEAFF	TGTGCCAGCAGCCAAGCGGCGGGGCTCACTGAAGCTTTCTTT	TRBJ1-1	.	TRBV3-1/TRBV3-2	.
CATHSNYGYTF	TGTGCCACCCACAGTAACTATGGCTACACCTTC	TRBJ1-2	.	TRBV24-1	.
CASSVSLAGDSGYNEQFF	TGTGCCAGCAGCGTATCCCTAGCGGGAGACTCCGGTTACAATGAGCAGTTCTTC	TRBJ2-1	TRBD2	TRBV9	.
CASSRGRGSYNEQFF	TGTGCCAGCAGCCGAGGGAGAGGGTCCTACAATGAGCAGTTCTTC	TRBJ2-1	.	TRBV11-2	.
CASSPPRGPSYEQYF	TGTGCCAGCAGCCCCCCTCGCGGGCCCTCCTACGAGCAGTACTTC	TRBJ2-7	.	TRBV5-6	.
CASSLETGSGHEQYF	TGTGCCAGCAGCTTGGAAACAGGGTCGGGTCACGAGCAGTACTTC	TRBJ2-7	.	TRBV5-6	.
CASRKESNQPQHF	TGTGCCAGCAGGAAAGAGAGCAATCAGCCCCAGCATTTT	TRBJ1-5	.	TRBV2	.
CASSQTQGQGYEQYF	TGTGCCAGCAGCCAGACCCAGGGACAGGGCTACGAGCAGTACTTC	TRBJ2-7	TRBD1	TRBV11-2	.
CASAFSGTGKYF	TGTGCCAGCGCCTTCTCCGGGACAGGGAAGTATTTT	TRBJ2-3	TRBD1	TRBV2	.
CASRGQLPGKAFF	TGTGCCAGCAGGGGACAGCTTCCCGGTAAAGCTTTCTTT	TRBJ1-1	TRBD1	TRBV28	.
CASSERRVGNQPQHF	TGTGCCAGCAGTGAGAGGAGGGTCGGCAATCAGCCCCAGCATTTT	TRBJ1-5	.	TRBV6-1	.
CASTPNRGGETQYF	TGTGCCAGCACCCCAAACAGGGGAGGAGAGACCCAGTACTTC	TRBJ2-5	.	TRBV28	once
CASSLRPTGEKLFF	TGTGCCAGCAGCTTGCGCCCAACGGGGGAAAAACTGTTTTTT	TRBJ1-4	.	TRBV5-6	.
CASSNDRVGGYTF	TGTGCCAGCAGTAACGACAGGGTGGGTGGCTACACCTTC	TRBJ1-2	TRBD1	TRBV2	.
CAISDRVRNTEAFF	TGTGCCATCAGTGACAGGGTGCGAAACACTGAAGCTTTCTTT	TRBJ1-1	.	TRBV10-3	.
CASSSRENNEQFF	TGTGCCAGCAGCTCCCGGGAGAATAATGAGCAGTTCTTC	TRBJ2-1	.	TRBV13	many
CASSLAHPSPLHF	TGTGCCAGCAGCTTAGCCCATCCCTCACCCCTCCACTTT	TRBJ1-6	.	TRBV7-9	.
CASSLRDRGRIGEKLFF	TGTGCCAGCAGCTTACGGGACAGGGGGCGGATTGGGGAAAAACTGTTTTTT	TRBJ1-4	TRBD1	TRBV7-6	once
CASSSTTADNEQFF	TGTGCCAGCAGCTCCACAACCGCGGACAATGAGCAGTTCTTC	TRBJ2-1	.	TRBV11-2	.
CASSPQGPRQPQHF	TGTGCCAGCAGTCCACAGGGTCCGCGGCAGCCCCAGCATTTT	TRBJ1-5	.	TRBV27	.
CASAKADRSTSYTF	TGTGCTAGTGCCAAAGCGGACAGGAGTACTAGCTACACCTTC	TRBJ1-2	TRBD1	TRBV12-5	.
CASSNLPGQGNEKLFF	TGTGCCAGCAGCAATTTACCGGGACAGGGGAATGAAAAACTGTTTTTT	TRBJ1-4	TRBD1	TRBV28	once
CASSQAGLRGGTDTQYF	TGTGCCAGCAGCCAGGCCGGCCTGCGCGGCGGCACAGATACGCAGTATTTT	TRBJ2-3	.	TRBV4-2	.
CASSSSGTSGSYEQYF	TGCGCCAGCAGCTCCTCCGGGACTAGCGGGTCCTACGAGCAGTACTTC	TRBJ2-7	TRBD2	TRBV5-1	.
CASSEDPWLRNTEAFF	TGTGCCAGCAGTGAAGATCCCTGGTTGAGGAACACTGAAGCTTTCTTT	TRBJ1-1	.	TRBV6-1	.
CASSQVFGGRAQETQYF	TGCGCCAGCAGCCAGGTCTTTGGCGGGAGGGCCCAAGAGACCCAGTACTTC	TRBJ2-5	TRBD2	TRBV4-1	.
CASSSTTGSNQPQHF	TGTGCCAGCAGCTCTACGACAGGAAGCAATCAGCCCCAGCATTTT	TRBJ1-5	.	TRBV7-9	.
CASSPGLAGVNEQFF	TGTGCCAGCAGTCCGGGACTAGCGGGAGTCAATGAGCAGTTCTTC	TRBJ2-1	TRBD2	TRBV27	.
CSASTASKDTEAFF	TGCAGTGCTAGTACAGCCTCCAAGGACACTGAAGCTTTCTTT	TRBJ1-1	.	TRBV20-1	.
CASSPRQGDNSPLHF	TGTGCCAGCAGCCCCCGACAGGGCGATAATTCACCCCTCCACTTT	TRBJ1-6	TRBD1	TRBV9	.
CASSLQGAGTF	TGTGCCAGCAGTTTACAGGGGGCTGGGACCTTC	TRBJ1-2	TRBD1	TRBV28	.
CASSLAGYYNEQFF	TGTGCCAGCAGCTTAGCGGGTTATTACAATGAGCAGTTCTTC	TRBJ2-1	.	TRBV11-2	once
CAWSIHQGADDEKLFF	TGTGCCTGGAGTATCCACCAGGGGGCTGACGATGAAAAACTGTTTTTT	TRBJ1-4	TRBD1	TRBV30	.
CATSPGGGGKYNEQFF	TGTGCCACCAGTCCGGGCGGGGGGGGAAAATACAATGAGCAGTTCTTC	TRBJ2-1	TRBD2	TRBV24-1	.
CASSSGTSGIGTQYF	TGTGCCAGCAGCTCCGGGACTAGCGGGATAGGTACGCAGTATTTT	TRBJ2-3	TRBD2	TRBV5-6	.
CASRRRVVVSNEKLFF	TGTGCCAGTAGGAGGAGGGTAGTGGTCTCTAATGAAAAACTGTTTTTT	TRBJ1-4	.	TRBV19	.
CASSFPGNTEAFF	TGTGCCAGCAGTTTTCCAGGGAACACTGAAGCTTTCTTT	TRBJ1-1	.	TRBV28	.
CASSRQESTEAFF	TGCGCCAGCAGCCGACAGGAGAGCACTGAAGCTTTCTTT	TRBJ1-1	.	TRBV5-1	.
CASSATGSNQPQHF	TGTGCCAGCAGTGCGACAGGTAGCAATCAGCCCCAGCATTTT	TRBJ1-5	.	TRBV6-6	.
CASGLGSYTEAFF	TGTGCCAGTGGACTGGGCAGTTACACTGAAGCTTTCTTT	TRBJ1-1	.	TRBV19	.
CASSQRLIHEQFF	TGTGCCAGCAGTCAGCGACTAATCCATGAGCAGTTCTTC	TRBJ2-1	.	TRBV12-3/TRBV12-4	.
CATDSPTEAFF	TGTGCCACTGACAGCCCTACTGAAGCTTTCTTT	TRBJ1-1	.	TRBV28	.
CSAMDSTWEQYF	TGCAGCGCTATGGACAGTACCTGGGAGCAGTACTTC	TRBJ2-7	.	TRBV29-1	.
CASNQDRSNQPQHF	TGCGCCAGCAACCAGGACAGGAGCAATCAGCCCCAGCATTTT	TRBJ1-5	TRBD1	TRBV4-1	.
CASSFGVGGYTF	TGCGCCAGCAGCTTCGGGGTCGGTGGCTACACCTTC	TRBJ1-2	.	TRBV5-1	.
CASSLDGRTGRTEAFF	TGTGCCAGCAGCTTGGATGGGAGGACAGGGCGAACTGAAGCTTTCTTT	TRBJ1-1	TRBD1	TRBV7-3	few
CASSQQYLAGISSTDTQYF	TGCGCCAGCAGCCAACAATACCTAGCGGGTATATCTAGCACAGATACGCAGTATTTT	TRBJ2-3	TRBD2	TRBV4-1	.
CASTRDSSSYEQYF	TGCGCCAGCACCCGGGACTCATCCTCCTACGAGCAGTACTTC	TRBJ2-7	.	TRBV5-1	.
CASSQGTGSYEQYF	TGCGCCAGCAGCCAAGGGACAGGTTCCTACGAGCAGTACTTC	TRBJ2-7	TRBD1	TRBV5-1	.
CASSLGGQGDGELFF	TGTGCCAGCAGCCTGGGGGGTCAGGGGGACGGGGAGCTGTTTTTT	TRBJ2-2	.	TRBV4-2	.
CASSPGQGARYTF	TGCGCCAGCAGCCCGGGACAGGGTGCCCGCTACACCTTC	TRBJ1-2	TRBD1	TRBV5-1	.